The 26 T cell receptor beta chains listed next were all sequenced from one sample in a study of identical twins' blood T cells (dated by TCRdb to about 2013). The receptor library was made with 5' RACE. Sequenced on an Illumina Genome Analyzer IIx. TCRdb itself trimmed the public reads at Q25 with fastp, ran MiXCR and retained productive beta chains. All rows with the same CDR3 protein become a single entry with the most common DNA and genes. A total of about 370,000 distinct CDR3 sequences appear in this sample, 28% of them only once. The ten largest clones represent about 6% of the sample. Input material: PBMCs. The receptors stem from a woman aged 18-49 years in good health.

The table lists this clonotype with a few counts. The chain links TRBV20-1 to TRBJ1-1; D not resolved. The CDR3 loop spans 15 amino acids. Germline V gene sequence: CDR1 DFQATT, CDR2 SNEGSKA (reference sequence). The ends were cut back, 3 bases at V and 0 bases at J, with 14 bases in the middle. The CDR3 spells CSASPRLFMNTEAFF. The DNA of the CDR3 is TGCAGTGCTAGCCCCCGACTTTTTATGAACACTGAAGCTTTCTTT.

The sample holds a few counts of this clonotype. The V call is TRBV11-3, the J call TRBJ1-2; D possibly corresponds to TRBD1 (6 bases). The germline V gene encodes CDR1 SGHNT and CDR2 YENEEA. The CDR3 runs 14 residues. Deletions cut 1 base from V and 3 bases from J, with 9 bases between. The CDR3 DNA sequence: TGTGCCAGCAGCTTAGGACCAGGGGACTATGGCTACACCTTC. Translated, it gives CASSLGPGDYGYTF. Variable domain in full (rest from reference TRBV11-3 and TRBJ1-2): EAGVVQSPRYKIIEKKQPVAFWCNPISGHNTLYWYLQNLGQGPELLIRYENEEAVDDSQLPKDRFSAERLKGVDSTLKIQPAELGDSAVYLCASSLGPGDYGYTFGSGTRLTVV.

This chain links TRBV29-1 with TRBJ2-7; unclear D gene. Germline CDR1 reads SQVTM; CDR2 reads ANQGSEA. V lost 3 bases and J lost 4, with 7 bases in between. CDR3 size: 11 residues. The CDR3 is CSVESVYEQYF. The CDR3 DNA reads as TGCAGCGTTGAGTCCGTATACGAGCAGTACTTC.

This clonotype was counted ten times or more. The J gene is TRBJ2-1, the V gene TRBV29-1; TRBD2 matches 8 bases. Trimming at V came to 0 bases and at J to 8 bases, leaving 9 bases not matched to a gene. Germline V gene lookup returns CDR1 SQVTM and CDR2 ANQGSEA. The CDR3 contains 15 residues. DNA for the CDR3: TGCAGCGTTGAAGATCCTATGGGACTAGTCTATGAGCAGTTCTTC. This translates into CSVEDPMGLVYEQFF.

There are a few counts of this clonotype. CDR3 coding DNA: TGTGCCAGCAGTTTTAAGTCGCTAGCGGGATTATGGGAGCAGTTCTTC. Residues: CASSFKSLAGLWEQFF. The chain is built from TRBV12-3 or TRBV12-4 and TRBJ2-1, with 9 bases fitting TRBD2. The CDR3 contains 16 residues. V was clipped by 3 bases and J by 10 bases; unmatched bases: 13.

The V gene is TRBV5-1, the J gene TRBJ2-2; D is unresolved. CDR1 is SGHRS, CDR2 YFSETQ, per germline. This CDR3 has 13 amino acids. With 4 bases removed from V and 2 bases from J, the gap between germline ends came to 6 bases. CDR3 sequence reads: CASSKGNTGELFF. The DNA for the CDR3 is TGCGCCAGCAGCAAGGGAAACACCGGGGAGCTGTTTTTT.

This chain joins TRBV12-3 or TRBV12-4 and TRBJ1-2; 7 nucleotides align to TRBD1. The CDR3 contains 17 residues. Trimming removed 1 base from V and 4 bases from J; junction bases left unmatched: 12. As DNA, the CDR3 is TGTGCCAGCAGTTTAGGGGCACGAGGTTCAGGGGGCTATGGCTACACCTTC. Its protein product is CASSLGARGSGGYGYTF.

This chain joins TRBV20-1 and TRBJ1-2; D is ambiguous. V was shortened by 0 bases and J by 4 bases, with 9 bases between the two germline ends. The CDR3 extends over 13 amino acids. Germline V gene sequence: CDR1 DFQATT, CDR2 SNEGSKA (reference sequence). The CDR3 sequence is CSARDLVTYGYTF. CDR3 coding DNA: TGCAGTGCTAGAGATCTAGTGACCTATGGCTACACCTTC.

This clonotype has more than one count but fewer than ten. This chain links TRBV13 with TRBJ2-5; D perhaps matches TRBD1 (6 bases). The CDR3 covers 16 residues. Germline CDR1 PRHDT, CDR2 FYEKMQ (reference sequence). With 6 bases removed from V and 5 bases from J, the gap between germline ends came to 22 bases. The DNA for the CDR3 is TGTGCCAGCAGTCCCTCAGGGGACCCGGAGGAGGAGACCCAGTACTTC. Its translation is CASSPSGDPEEETQYF.

This clonotype was observed a handful of times. This chain uses TRBV3-1 with TRBJ1-5; tentative D call: TRBD1 (6 bases). Germline V CDR1 and CDR2: LGHDT, YNNKEL (reference sequence). The CDR3 loop spans 15 amino acids. The ends were cut back, 4 bases at V and 3 bases at J, with 13 bases in the middle. The DNA of the CDR3 is TGTGCCAGCAGCCCGCAGGGGCGAATCAATCAGCCCCAGCATTTT. Protein: CASSPQGRINQPQHF.

The chain joins TRBV5-1 to TRBJ1-4; weak D call: TRBD1 (5 bases). The CDR3 has 14 residues. Per the germline V gene, CDR1 is SGHRS and CDR2 is YFSETQ. V lost 0 bases and J lost 3, with 6 bases in between. The CDR3 coding sequence is TGCGCCAGCAGCTTGGGACAGCCTAATGAAAAACTGTTTTTT. It codes for CASSLGQPNEKLFF.

The chain carries TRBV6-5 and TRBJ1-5; the match to TRBD1 covers 7 bases. The junction had 10 bases not matched to a gene; V was cut back by 5 bases and J by 6 bases. CDR3 size: 15 residues. Germline V CDR1 and CDR2: MNHEY, SVGAGI. The chain's CDR3 is CASSQGGSVGQPQHF. The CDR3 DNA reads TGTGCCAGCAGTCAAGGGGGCTCAGTTGGTCAGCCCCAGCATTTT.

V usage is TRBV6-5 and J usage is TRBJ2-5; D is uncertain. Germline values: CDR1 MNHEY, CDR2 SVGAGI. This CDR3 comprises 13 residues. The V end was cut by 6 bases, the J end by 7 bases, with 15 bases between. As DNA, the CDR3 is TGTGCCAGCAGCTCAGACGTGTCGGGGACCCAGTACTTC. Amino acids: CASSSDVSGTQYF.

CDR3 nucleotides: TGTGCCAGCAGCAGACGGCGGCAAAACCCCACAGATACGCAGTATTTT. It encodes CASSRRRQNPTDTQYF. The chain couples TRBV13 to TRBJ2-3; no definite D call. Per germline, CDR1 PRHDT and CDR2 FYEKMQ (reference sequence). The CDR3 runs to 16 residues. V dropped 5 bases and J dropped 2 bases, with 17 bases sitting between them. Full variable domain (remainder filled in from reference TRBV13 and TRBJ2-3): AAGVIQSPRHLIKEKRETATLKCYPIPRHDTVYWYQQGPGQDPQFLISFYEKMQSDKGSIPDRFSAQQFSDYHSELNMSSLELGDSALYFCASSRRRQNPTDTQYFGPGTRLTVL.

This chain links TRBV20-1 with TRBJ2-3, with 7 positions matching TRBD1. The CDR3 covers 13 residues. Germline loops: CDR1 DFQATT, CDR2 SNEGSKA (reference sequence). V was pared by 4 bases and J by 5 bases, with 6 bases of the junction left unmatched. This CDR3 is CSATTGDRDTQYF. CDR3 bases: TGCAGTGCTACCACAGGGGACCGAGATACGCAGTATTTT.

V usage is TRBV5-1 and J usage is TRBJ1-1; 7 bases map to TRBD1. Germline CDR1 reads SGHRS; CDR2 reads YFSETQ. J was trimmed by 10 bases and V by 0 bases; bases with no gene match: 6. This CDR3 comprises 13 residues. The CDR3 loop reads CASSLAGRGVAFF. CDR3 nucleotides: TGCGCCAGCAGCTTGGCCGGCAGGGGGGTAGCTTTCTTT. Full variable domain (missing parts from reference TRBV5-1 and TRBJ1-1): KAGVTQTPRYLIKTRGQQVTLSCSPISGHRSVSWYQQTPGQGLQFLFEYFSETQRNKGNFPGRFSGRQFSNSRSEMNVSTLELGDSALYLCASSLAGRGVAFFGQGTRLTVV.

This clonotype was found a few times. V and J are TRBV18 and TRBJ1-1; D not resolved. Between the trimmed V and J ends, which lost 6 bases and 11 bases, there was a span of 19 bases. Germline CDR1 reads KGHSH; CDR2 reads LQKENI. The CDR3 spans 13 residues. The CDR3 DNA sequence: TGTGCCAGCTCGGAACGGGATCGGCGAGAGGCTTTCTTT. Amino acids: CASSERDRREAFF.

This clonotype was observed a handful of times. This chain connects TRBV13 to TRBJ1-1, with D tentatively TRBD1 (5 bases). CDR1 PRHDT and CDR2 FYEKMQ come from the germline V gene (reference sequence). Trimming pared 5 bases from V and 4 bases from J, leaving 20 bases between. This CDR3 contains 16 residues. CDR3 in amino acids: CASSHTYGGDGTEAFF. The CDR3, as DNA: TGTGCCAGCAGCCATACGTACGGGGGTGATGGCACTGAAGCTTTCTTT.

The V and J genes are TRBV12-3 or TRBV12-4 and TRBJ1-2, with D hard to call. The CDR3 runs to 11 residues. V was pared by 3 bases and J by 8 bases, with 7 bases between. CDR3 amino acids: CASSFGWGYTF. The CDR3 bases are TGTGCCAGCAGTTTTGGGTGGGGCTACACCTTC.

The chain couples TRBV20-1 to TRBJ1-1; D is undetermined. Germline CDR1 DFQATT, CDR2 SNEGSKA (reference sequence). CDR3 length equals 14 residues. The V end was cut by 5 bases, the J end by 1 base, with 14 bases between. CDR3 DNA sequence: TGCAGTGCTGGAAAAAGGACGGGGAACACTGAAGCTTTCTTT. It encodes CSAGKRTGNTEAFF.

The chain carries TRBV7-9 and TRBJ2-7, with D perhaps TRBD1 or TRBD2 (5 bases each). Germline loops: CDR1 SEHNR, CDR2 FQNEAQ (reference sequence). This CDR3 spans 14 amino acids. The V end lost 4 bases, the J end lost 1 base, and 11 bases lay between the germline ends. CDR3 sequence: CASSSGTGSYEQYF. CDR3 DNA: TGTGCCAGCAGCTCCGGGACGGGTTCCTACGAGCAGTACTTC.

This clonotype was detected a few times. The V call is TRBV2, the J call TRBJ2-5; D is unclear. Germline loops: CDR1 SNHLY, CDR2 FYNNEI. The CDR3 is 13 residues long. The V gene lost 4 bases and the J gene lost 4 bases, with 10 bases spanning the gap. CDR3 in DNA: TGTGCCAGCAGTGGGTTGGTTCGAGAGACCCAGTACTTC. This codes for CASSGLVRETQYF. The full variable domain, completed using reference TRBV2 and TRBJ2-5, is EPEVTQTPSHQVTQMGQEVILRCVPISNHLYFYWYRQILGQKVEFLVSFYNNEISEKSEIFDDQFSVERPDGSNFTLKIRSTKLEDSAMYFCASSGLVRETQYFGPGTRLLVL.

This clonotype was counted at least ten times. One junction end does not reproduce the germline sequence, and a read error may be involved. As DNA, the CDR3 is TGCGCCAGCAGAACAGGGGCCTCCGACAATGAGCAGTTCTTC. It encodes CASRTGASDNEQFF. The chain links TRBV4-1 to TRBJ2-1; 7 bases are shared with TRBD1. Germline-derived CDR1 and CDR2 are MGHRA and YSYEKL. The CDR3 is made up of 14 amino acids.

The gene calls are TRBV11-2 and TRBJ2-7; 7 bases line up with TRBD2. With 5 bases clipped from V and 0 bases from J, the junction kept 7 bases outside the gene matches. The CDR3 spans 15 residues. Germline V gene sequence: CDR1 SGHAT, CDR2 FQNNGV. The CDR3 sequence is CASSRTRTSSYEQYF. The CDR3 DNA reads as TGTGCCAGCAGCCGAACCAGGACTAGCTCCTACGAGCAGTACTTC.

Only a few counts were recorded for this clonotype. This chain connects TRBV10-3 to TRBJ2-1; D is perhaps TRBD2 (5 bases). The germline CDR1 and CDR2 sequences are ENHRY and SYGVKD. With 9 bases removed from V and 8 bases from J, the gap between germline ends came to 8 bases. This CDR3 comprises 10 residues. The CDR3 sequence is CAIGGDEQFF. As DNA, the CDR3 is TGTGCCATTGGAGGCGATGAGCAGTTCTTC.

The chain employs TRBV20-1 and TRBJ2-7; 9 positions agree with TRBD2. Germline assignment: CDR1 DFQATT and CDR2 SNEGSKA (reference sequence). This CDR3 spans 16 amino acids. Trimming cost V 1 base and J 0 bases; bases outside gene matches: 7. The CDR3 sequence is CSARALSSGDSYEQYF. CDR3 nucleotides: TGCAGTGCTAGAGCTCTTTCTAGCGGGGACTCCTACGAGCAGTACTTC.